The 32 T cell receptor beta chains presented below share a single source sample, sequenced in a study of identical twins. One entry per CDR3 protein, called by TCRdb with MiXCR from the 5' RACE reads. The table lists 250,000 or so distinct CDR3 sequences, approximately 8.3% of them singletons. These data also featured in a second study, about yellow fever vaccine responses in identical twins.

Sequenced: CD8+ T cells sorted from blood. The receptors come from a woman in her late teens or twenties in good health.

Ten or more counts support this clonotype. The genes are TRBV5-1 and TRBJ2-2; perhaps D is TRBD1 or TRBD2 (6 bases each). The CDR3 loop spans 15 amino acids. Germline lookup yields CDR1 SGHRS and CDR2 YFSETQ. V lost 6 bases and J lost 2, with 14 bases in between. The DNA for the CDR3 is TGCGCCAGCATCGCGGGACAAACTAACACCGGGGAGCTGTTTTTT. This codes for CASIAGQTNTGELFF.

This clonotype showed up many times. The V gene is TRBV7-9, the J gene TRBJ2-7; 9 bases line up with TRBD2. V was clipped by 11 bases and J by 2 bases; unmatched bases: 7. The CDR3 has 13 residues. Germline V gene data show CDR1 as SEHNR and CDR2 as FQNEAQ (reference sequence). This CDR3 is CAPGTSPAYEQYF. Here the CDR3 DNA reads TGTGCCCCCGGGACTAGCCCTGCCTACGAGCAGTACTTC.

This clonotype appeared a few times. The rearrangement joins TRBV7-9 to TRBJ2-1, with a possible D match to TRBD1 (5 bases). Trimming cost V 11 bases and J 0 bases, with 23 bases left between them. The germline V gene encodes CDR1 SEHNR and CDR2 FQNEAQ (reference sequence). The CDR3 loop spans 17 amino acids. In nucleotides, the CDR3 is TGTGCCGGCAATACAATATCGACAGTGAGCTCCTACAATGAGCAGTTCTTC. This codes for CAGNTISTVSSYNEQFF.

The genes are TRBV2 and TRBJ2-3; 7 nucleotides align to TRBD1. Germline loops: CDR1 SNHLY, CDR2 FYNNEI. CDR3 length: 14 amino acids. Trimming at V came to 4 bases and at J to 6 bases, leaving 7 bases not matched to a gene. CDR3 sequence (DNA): TGTGCCAGCAGTGGACAGGGAGAGTGGGATACGCAGTATTTT. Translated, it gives CASSGQGEWDTQYF.

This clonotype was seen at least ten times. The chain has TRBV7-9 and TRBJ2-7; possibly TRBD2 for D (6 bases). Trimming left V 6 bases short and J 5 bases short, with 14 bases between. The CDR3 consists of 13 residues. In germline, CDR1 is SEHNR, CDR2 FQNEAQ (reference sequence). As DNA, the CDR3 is TGTGCCAGCAGGAGCCGGGAGTCCCACGAGCAGTACTTC. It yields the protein CASRSRESHEQYF.

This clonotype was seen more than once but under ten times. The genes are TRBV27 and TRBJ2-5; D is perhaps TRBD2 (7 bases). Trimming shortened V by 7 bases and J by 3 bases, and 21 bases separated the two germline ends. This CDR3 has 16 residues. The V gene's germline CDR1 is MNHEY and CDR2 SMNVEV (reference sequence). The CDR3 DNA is TGTGCCAGCAAGGGGGGGTCAGGCCGAGTAGAAGAGACCCAGTACTTC. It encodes CASKGGSGRVEETQYF.

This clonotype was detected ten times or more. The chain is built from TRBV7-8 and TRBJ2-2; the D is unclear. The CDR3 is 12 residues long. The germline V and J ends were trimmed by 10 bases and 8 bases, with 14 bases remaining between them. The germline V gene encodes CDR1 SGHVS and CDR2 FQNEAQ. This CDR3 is CATRGRRGELFF. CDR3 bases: TGTGCCACCAGAGGACGTAGGGGGGAGCTGTTTTTT. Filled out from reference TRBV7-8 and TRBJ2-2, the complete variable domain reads GAGVSQSPRYKVAKRGQDVALRCDPISGHVSLFWYQQALGQGPEFLTYFQNEAQLDKSGLPSDRFFAERPEGSVSTLKIQRTQQEDSAVYLCATRGRRGELFFGEGSRLTVL.

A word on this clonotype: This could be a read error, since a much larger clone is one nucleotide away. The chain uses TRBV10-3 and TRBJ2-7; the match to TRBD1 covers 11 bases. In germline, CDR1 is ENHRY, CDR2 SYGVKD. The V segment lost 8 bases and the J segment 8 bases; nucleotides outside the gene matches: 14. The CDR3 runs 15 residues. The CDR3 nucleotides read TGTGCCATCGCTTTGGGACAGGGGGTCCTTTACCAGCAGTACTTC. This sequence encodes CAIALGQGVLYQQYF.

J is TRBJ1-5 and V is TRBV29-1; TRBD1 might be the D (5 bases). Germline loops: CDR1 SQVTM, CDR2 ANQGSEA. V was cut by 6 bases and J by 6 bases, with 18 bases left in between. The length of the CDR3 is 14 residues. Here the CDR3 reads CSVGTSFTGQPQHF. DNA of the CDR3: TGCAGCGTGGGGACGTCTTTTACGGGTCAGCCCCAGCATTTT. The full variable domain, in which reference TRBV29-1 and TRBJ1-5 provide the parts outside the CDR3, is SAVISQKPSRDICQRGTSLTIQCQVDSQVTMMFWYRQQPGQSLTLIATANQGSEATYESGFVIDKFPISRPNLTFSTLTVSNMSPEDSSIYLCSVGTSFTGQPQHFGDGTRLSIL.

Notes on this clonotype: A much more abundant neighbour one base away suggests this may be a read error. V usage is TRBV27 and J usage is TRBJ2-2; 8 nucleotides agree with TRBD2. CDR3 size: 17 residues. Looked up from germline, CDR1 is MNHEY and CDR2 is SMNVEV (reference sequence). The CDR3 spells CAGSLSSGGRSTGELFF. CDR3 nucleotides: TGTGCCGGCAGTTTATCGTCTGGCGGGAGGTCTACCGGGGAGCTGTTTTTT.

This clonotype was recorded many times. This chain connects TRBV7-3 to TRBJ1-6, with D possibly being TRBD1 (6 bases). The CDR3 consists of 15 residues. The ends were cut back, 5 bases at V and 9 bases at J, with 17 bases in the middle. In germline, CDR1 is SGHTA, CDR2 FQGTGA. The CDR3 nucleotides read TGTGCCAGCAGCCCCAAGGGGGGCGCAGGTTCACCCCTCCACTTT. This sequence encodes CASSPKGGAGSPLHF.

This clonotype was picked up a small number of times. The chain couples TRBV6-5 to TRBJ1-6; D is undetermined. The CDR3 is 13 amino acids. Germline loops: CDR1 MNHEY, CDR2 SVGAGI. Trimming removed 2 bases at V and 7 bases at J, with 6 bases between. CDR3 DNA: TGTGCCAGCAGTTACAGTATCAATTCACCCCTCCACTTT. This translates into CASSYSINSPLHF.

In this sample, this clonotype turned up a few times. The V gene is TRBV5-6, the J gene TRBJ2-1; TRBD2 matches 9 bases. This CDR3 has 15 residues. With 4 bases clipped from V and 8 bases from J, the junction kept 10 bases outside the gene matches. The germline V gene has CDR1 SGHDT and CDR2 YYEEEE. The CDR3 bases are TGTGCCAGCAGCATGGTAGCGGGAGCTGAGGATGAGCAGTTCTTC. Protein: CASSMVAGAEDEQFF.

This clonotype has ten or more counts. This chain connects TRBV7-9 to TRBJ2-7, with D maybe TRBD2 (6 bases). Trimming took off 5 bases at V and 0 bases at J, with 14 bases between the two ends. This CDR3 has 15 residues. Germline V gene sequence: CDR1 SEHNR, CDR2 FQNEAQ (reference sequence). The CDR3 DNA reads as TGTGCCAGCAGCCCATCAGGACTAAGCTCCTACGAGCAGTACTTC. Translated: CASSPSGLSSYEQYF.

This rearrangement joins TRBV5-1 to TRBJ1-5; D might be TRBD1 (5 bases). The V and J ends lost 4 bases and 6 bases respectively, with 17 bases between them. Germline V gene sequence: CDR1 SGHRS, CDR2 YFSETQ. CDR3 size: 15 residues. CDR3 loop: CASSEGLGTGQPQHF. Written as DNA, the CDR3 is TGCGCCAGCAGCGAGGGGCTAGGGACGGGTCAGCCCCAGCATTTT.

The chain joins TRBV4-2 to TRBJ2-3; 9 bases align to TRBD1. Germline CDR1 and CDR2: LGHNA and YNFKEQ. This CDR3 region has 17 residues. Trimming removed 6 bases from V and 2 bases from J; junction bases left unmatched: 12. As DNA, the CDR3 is TGTGCCAGCAGACCGGGACAGGGAGGATCCTTCACAGATACGCAGTATTTT. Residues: CASRPGQGGSFTDTQYF.

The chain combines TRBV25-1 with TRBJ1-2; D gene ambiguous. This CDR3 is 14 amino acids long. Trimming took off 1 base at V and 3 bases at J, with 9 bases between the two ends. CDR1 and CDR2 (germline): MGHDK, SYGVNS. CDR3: CASSESASYYGYTF. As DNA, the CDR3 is TGTGCCAGCAGTGAATCGGCCAGCTACTATGGCTACACCTTC.

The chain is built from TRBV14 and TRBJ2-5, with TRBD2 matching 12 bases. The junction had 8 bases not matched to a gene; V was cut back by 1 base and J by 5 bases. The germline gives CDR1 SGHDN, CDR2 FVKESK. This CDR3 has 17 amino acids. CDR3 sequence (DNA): TGTGCCAGCAGCCAAGGACTAGCGGGAGACGTGGTCGAGACCCAGTACTTC. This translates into CASSQGLAGDVVETQYF.

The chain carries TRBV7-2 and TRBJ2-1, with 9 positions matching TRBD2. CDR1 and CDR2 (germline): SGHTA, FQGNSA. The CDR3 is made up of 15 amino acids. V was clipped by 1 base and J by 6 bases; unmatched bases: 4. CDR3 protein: CASSLGLAGSNEQFF. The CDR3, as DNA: TGTGCCAGCAGCTTAGGGCTAGCGGGATCCAATGAGCAGTTCTTC.

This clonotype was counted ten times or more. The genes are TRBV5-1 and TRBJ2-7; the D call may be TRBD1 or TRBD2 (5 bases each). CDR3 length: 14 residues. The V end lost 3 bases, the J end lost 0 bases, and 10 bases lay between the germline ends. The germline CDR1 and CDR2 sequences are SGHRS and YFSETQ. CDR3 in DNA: TGCGCCAGCAGCTCGGGACGGAGCTCCTACGAGCAGTACTTC. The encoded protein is CASSSGRSSYEQYF.

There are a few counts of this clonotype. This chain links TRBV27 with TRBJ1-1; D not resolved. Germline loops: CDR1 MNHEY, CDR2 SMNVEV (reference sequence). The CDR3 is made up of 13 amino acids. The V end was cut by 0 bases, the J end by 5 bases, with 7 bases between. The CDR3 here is CASSLSQVTEAFF. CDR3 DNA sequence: TGTGCCAGCAGTTTATCGCAGGTTACTGAAGCTTTCTTT.

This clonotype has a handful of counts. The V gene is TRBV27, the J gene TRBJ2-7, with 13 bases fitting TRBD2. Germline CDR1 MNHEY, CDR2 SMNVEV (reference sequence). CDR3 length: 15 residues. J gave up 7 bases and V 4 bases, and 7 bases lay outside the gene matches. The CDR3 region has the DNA TGTGCCAGCAGTTCAGGACTAGCGGGAGTAAGGGAGCAGTACTTC. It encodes CASSSGLAGVREQYF.

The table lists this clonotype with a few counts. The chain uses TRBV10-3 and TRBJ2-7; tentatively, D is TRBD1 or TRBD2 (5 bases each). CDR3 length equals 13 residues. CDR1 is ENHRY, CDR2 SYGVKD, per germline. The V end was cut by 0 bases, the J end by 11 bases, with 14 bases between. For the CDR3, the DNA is TGTGCCATCAGTGAGTCGAAAGGGACCGGAAAGTACTTC. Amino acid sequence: CAISESKGTGKYF.

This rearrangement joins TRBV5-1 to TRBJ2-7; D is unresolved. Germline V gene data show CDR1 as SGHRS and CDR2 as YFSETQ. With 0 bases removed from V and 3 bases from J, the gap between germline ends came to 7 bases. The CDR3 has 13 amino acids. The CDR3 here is CASSLGSFYEQYF. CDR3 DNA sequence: TGCGCCAGCAGCTTGGGCAGTTTCTACGAGCAGTACTTC.

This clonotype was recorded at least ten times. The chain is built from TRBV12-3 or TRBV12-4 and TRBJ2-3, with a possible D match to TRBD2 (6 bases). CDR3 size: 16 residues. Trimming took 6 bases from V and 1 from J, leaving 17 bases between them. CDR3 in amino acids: CASRARVSGGTDTQYF. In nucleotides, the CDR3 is TGTGCCAGCAGGGCTCGAGTTAGCGGAGGCACAGATACGCAGTATTTT.

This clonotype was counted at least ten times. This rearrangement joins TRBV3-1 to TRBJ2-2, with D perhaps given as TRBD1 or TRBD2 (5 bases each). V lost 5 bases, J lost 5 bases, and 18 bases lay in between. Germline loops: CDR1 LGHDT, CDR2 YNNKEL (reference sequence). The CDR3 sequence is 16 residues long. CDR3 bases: TGTGCCAGCAGCAGAGGACACTCCCGAGGGACCGGGGAGCTGTTTTTT. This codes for CASSRGHSRGTGELFF.

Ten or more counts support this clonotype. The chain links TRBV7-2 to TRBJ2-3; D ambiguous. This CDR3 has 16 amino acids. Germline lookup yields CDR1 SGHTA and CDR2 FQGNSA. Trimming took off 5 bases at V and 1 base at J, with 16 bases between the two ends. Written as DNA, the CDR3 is TGTGCCAGCAGCGCCAGACTCCTTGGGGGCACAGATACGCAGTATTTT. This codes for CASSARLLGGTDTQYF. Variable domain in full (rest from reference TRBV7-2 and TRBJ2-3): GAGVSQSPSNKVTEKGKDVELRCDPISGHTALYWYRQSLGQGLEFLIYFQGNSAPDKSGLPSDRFSAERTGGSVSTLTIQRTQQEDSAVYLCASSARLLGGTDTQYFGPGTRLTVL.

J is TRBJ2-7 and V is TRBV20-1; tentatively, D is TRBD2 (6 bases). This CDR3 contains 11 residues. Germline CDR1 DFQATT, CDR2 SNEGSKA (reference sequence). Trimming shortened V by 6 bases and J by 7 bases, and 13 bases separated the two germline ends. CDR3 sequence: CSASPGTEQYF. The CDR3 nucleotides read TGCAGTGCAAGCCCGGGGACTGAGCAGTACTTC.

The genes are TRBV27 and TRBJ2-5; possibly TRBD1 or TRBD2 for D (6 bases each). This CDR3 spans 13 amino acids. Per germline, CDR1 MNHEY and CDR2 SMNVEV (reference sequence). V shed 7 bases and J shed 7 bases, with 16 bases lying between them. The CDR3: CASNPGAKGTQYF. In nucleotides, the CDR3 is TGTGCCAGCAACCCGGGGGCCAAAGGGACCCAGTACTTC.

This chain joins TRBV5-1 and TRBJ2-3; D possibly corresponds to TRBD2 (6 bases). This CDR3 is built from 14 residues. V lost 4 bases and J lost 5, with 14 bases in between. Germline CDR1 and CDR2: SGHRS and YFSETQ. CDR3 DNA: TGCGCCAGCAGCCAGGCGACTAGTATAGATACGCAGTATTTT. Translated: CASSQATSIDTQYF.

As DNA, the CDR3 is TGCAGCGTTTACACCGCCGGTACTCAAGTAGGAGAGACCCAGTACTTC. It codes for CSVYTAGTQVGETQYF. The chain is built from TRBV29-1 and TRBJ2-5; D gene ambiguous. CDR1 and CDR2 (germline): SQVTM, ANQGSEA. The CDR3 has 16 residues. V dropped 5 bases and J dropped 4 bases, with 23 bases sitting between them.

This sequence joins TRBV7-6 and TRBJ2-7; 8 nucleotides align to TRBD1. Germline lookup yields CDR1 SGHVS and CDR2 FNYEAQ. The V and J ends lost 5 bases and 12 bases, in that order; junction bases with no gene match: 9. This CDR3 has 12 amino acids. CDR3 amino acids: CASSASGGRVYF. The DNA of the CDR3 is TGTGCCAGCAGCGCATCAGGGGGCAGGGTGTACTTC. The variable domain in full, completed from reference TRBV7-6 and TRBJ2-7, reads GAGVSQSPRYKVTKRGQDVALRCDPISGHVSLYWYRQALGQGPEFLTYFNYEAQQDKSGLPNDRFSAERPEGSISTLTIQRTEQRDSAMYRCASSASGGRVYFGPGTRLTVT.